The source of this T cell receptor beta chain is a study of control samples from healthy donors and cancer patients. The CDR3 is 16 residues long. Trimming shortened V by 6 bases and J by 5 bases, and 22 bases separated the two germline ends. Germline CDR1 reads LGHDT; CDR2 reads YNNKEL (reference sequence). TCRdb's table, derived via immunoSEQ multiplex PCR, lists solely in-frame clones and lacks some. The table includes 250,000 to 300,000 clones, about four fifths detected once. The chain couples TRBV3-1 (or the pseudogene TRBV3-2) to TRBJ2-5, with TRBD2 as a possible D gene (7 bases). Material: PBMCs. The TCR originated in a woman aged 55-69 years with lung cancer. The CDR3 protein is CASRLAGAQMGETQYF. CDR3 in DNA: TGTGCCAGCAGGTTGGCGGGGGCTCAAATGGGGGAGACCCAGTACTTC.